This T cell receptor beta chain was found in a study of blood T cell repertoires in COVID-19. About the study: COVID-19 samples from acute and convalescent phases originated in the United States, Italy and Spain. T cells, B-cell-depleted T cells, or PBMCs supplied cDNA or gDNA.

V was pared by 5 bases and J by 7 bases, with 14 bases of the junction left unmatched. Germline V lookup: CDR1 SGHTA, CDR2 FQGNSA. CDR3 length: 16 amino acids. Authors' processing steps: The authors estimated nucleated cell counts from reference gene primer amplification. Clones were sequenced by immunoSEQ multiplex PCR, and TCRdb holds only the in-frame ones, with some missing. V and J calls plus clone size are reproduced from that table; the DNA served to infer D and trimming. The profile shows 150,000 to 200,000 clones, roughly four fifths of them singletons. Seattle researchers signed up patients amid active infection and tracked them longitudinally.

The sample consisted of peripheral blood. The chain uses TRBV7-2 and TRBJ1-1, with TRBD1 matching over 9 bases. This TCR came from a woman in her 70s with COVID-19, enrolled during active disease. This CDR3 reads CASSLFTGGMGGEAFF. The CDR3, as DNA: TGTGCCAGCAGCCTATTCACAGGGGGCATGGGAGGTGAAGCTTTCTTT.